These 19 T cell receptor beta chains came from one sample sequenced in a study of blood T cells in healthy people across ages. Primers used in a second PCR of roughly 7 to 11 cycles were a sample-barcoded 5' primer and a J-beta primer mix. MiXCR was run by TCRdb on the 5' RACE reads, yielding one entry per CDR3 protein. The sample yields just over 1 million distinct CDR3 sequences, 40% to 55% seen once. Sequencing used blood. Receptor source: a woman aged 55-69 years in good health.

The rearrangement uses TRBV6-5 and TRBJ2-7, with 9 bases that match TRBD2. This CDR3 region has 14 residues. The ends lost 10 bases at V and 1 base at J; junction bases unmatched: 8. Germline V gene lookup returns CDR1 MNHEY and CDR2 SVGAGI. The CDR3 reads CATGGREGSYEQYF. The CDR3 bases are TGTGCCACAGGTGGGCGGGAGGGGTCCTACGAGCAGTACTTC.

The chain uses TRBV27 and TRBJ1-4; D is unresolved. CDR3 size: 14 residues. In germline, CDR1 is MNHEY, CDR2 SMNVEV (reference sequence). V was shortened by 1 base and J by 6 bases, with 9 bases between the two germline ends. The CDR3 bases are TGTGCCAGCAGTTTATGGCCTGAGGATGAAAAACTGTTTTTT. Residues: CASSLWPEDEKLFF.

This clonotype came up a few times. One base away lies a much larger clone, so this may be a sequencing read error. J is TRBJ2-7 and V is TRBV5-1; TRBD2 is a possible D gene (7 bases). Germline V gives CDR1 SGHRS, CDR2 YFSETQ. The CDR3 has 14 amino acids. V was pared by 7 bases and J by 7 bases, with 21 bases between. CDR3 residues: CASRTGTTYNEQYF. As DNA, the CDR3 is TGCGCCAGCCGAACAGGGACTACCTACAATGAGCAGTACTTC.

This chain joins TRBV20-1 and TRBJ2-5, with 7 bases identical to TRBD1. V gave up 3 bases and J gave up 2 bases; unmatched junction bases: 12. The CDR3 loop spans 16 amino acids. Germline V gives CDR1 DFQATT, CDR2 SNEGSKA (reference sequence). CDR3 protein: CSASRGRGAVQETQYF. CDR3 DNA sequence: TGCAGTGCTAGTAGGGGGCGTGGGGCCGTTCAAGAGACCCAGTACTTC.

This clonotype showed up just once. J is TRBJ2-1 and V is TRBV20-1; 12 bases agree with TRBD2. Germline V gene sequence: CDR1 DFQATT, CDR2 SNEGSKA (reference sequence). Trimming cost V 1 base and J 1 base; bases outside gene matches: 5. CDR3 length equals 17 residues. The CDR3 bases are TGCAGTGCTAGAGCCTTCGGACTAGCGGGATCCTACAATGAGCAGTTCTTC. It is translated as CSARAFGLAGSYNEQFF.

The V call is TRBV10-3, the J call TRBJ2-5, with TRBD1 identical over 7 bases. Trimming took 6 bases from V and 2 from J; bases not matched to a gene: 9. From germline, CDR1 is ENHRY and CDR2 SYGVKD. The CDR3 sequence is 15 residues long. The CDR3 DNA is TGTGCCATCAGGGGGACAGTGGGCTCACAAGAGACCCAGTACTTC. Translating gives CAIRGTVGSQETQYF.

The CDR3 is CASSGLAGAKNIQYF. In DNA form, the CDR3 reads TGTGCCAGCAGCGGACTAGCGGGAGCCAAAAACATTCAGTACTTC. The J gene is TRBJ2-4, the V gene TRBV5-5, with 11 bases that match TRBD2. The CDR3 has 15 amino acids. Germline values: CDR1 SGHKS, CDR2 YYEKEE (reference sequence). Germline trimming cut 4 bases from V and 0 bases from J; bases unmatched to any gene: 0.

The CDR3 nucleotides read TGCAGTGCTAGAGCCGCGGTCGGGGGCCAAGAGACCCAGTACTTC. As protein: CSARAAVGGQETQYF. This chain links TRBV20-1 with TRBJ2-5, with TRBD2 as a possible D gene (6 bases). V shed 1 base and J shed 1 base, with 13 bases lying between them. The CDR3 length is 15 residues. CDR1 and CDR2 (germline): DFQATT, SNEGSKA (reference sequence).

This clonotype was seen a few times. The chain recombines TRBV20-1 with TRBJ2-1; tentative D call: TRBD2 (6 bases). V shed 0 bases and J shed 9 bases, with 15 bases lying between them. In germline, CDR1 is DFQATT, CDR2 SNEGSKA (reference sequence). The CDR3 length is 14 residues. The CDR3 DNA reads TGCAGTGCTAGAGATCGAGACGGGAGCACTGAGCAGTTCTTC. Amino acids: CSARDRDGSTEQFF.

V is TRBV5-1 and J is TRBJ2-1; D unclear. With 0 bases removed from V and 4 bases from J, the gap between germline ends came to 8 bases. Germline CDR1 SGHRS, CDR2 YFSETQ. The CDR3 consists of 14 residues. The CDR3 loop is CASSLETYYNEQFF. CDR3 sequence (DNA): TGCGCCAGCAGCTTGGAGACGTATTACAATGAGCAGTTCTTC.

This clonotype has a handful of counts. The V gene is TRBV4-1, the J gene TRBJ2-7; 9 bases match TRBD1. Germline CDR1 MGHRA, CDR2 YSYEKL. Trimming at V came to 3 bases and at J to 5 bases, leaving 8 bases not matched to a gene. The CDR3 covers 15 residues. In DNA form, the CDR3 reads TGCGCCAGCAGCCAGCCGGGACAGGGCGTCAACGAGCAGTACTTC. Its protein is CASSQPGQGVNEQYF.

This clonotype was found a few times. The chain joins TRBV15 to TRBJ2-5, with unresolved D. The CDR3 has 13 amino acids. V gave up 2 bases and J gave up 4 bases, with 8 bases separating them. Germline lookup yields CDR1 LNHNV and CDR2 YYDKDF (reference sequence). CDR3 in amino acids: CATSRHRSETQYF. The CDR3 region has the DNA TGTGCCACCAGCAGACATCGGTCAGAGACCCAGTACTTC.

The chain couples TRBV10-3 to TRBJ2-3, with D perhaps TRBD2 (6 bases). Germline-derived CDR1 and CDR2 are ENHRY and SYGVKD. The CDR3 covers 14 residues. V was pared by 8 bases and J by 1 base, with 13 bases between. The CDR3 loop reads CAIGSGAGTDTQYF. The CDR3 nucleotides read TGTGCCATCGGCTCGGGAGCCGGCACAGATACGCAGTATTTT.

This sequence joins TRBV7-2 and TRBJ1-1; no firm D call. The CDR3 loop spans 14 amino acids. V lost 0 bases and J 5 bases, leaving 10 bases between the germline ends. In germline, CDR1 is SGHTA, CDR2 FQGNSA. CDR3 coding DNA: TGTGCCAGCAGCTTAGCGCAAGGGCGTACTGAAGCTTTCTTT. This encodes CASSLAQGRTEAFF.

This clonotype was seen a single time. The CDR3 DNA sequence: TGTGCCATCAACACCGGACAGGGCCTGAACACTGAAGCTTTCTTT. Protein product: CAINTGQGLNTEAFF. This chain links TRBV10-3 with TRBJ1-1, with 8 bases that match TRBD1. CDR1 and CDR2 (germline): ENHRY, SYGVKD. The CDR3 totals 15 residues. J was trimmed by 0 bases and V by 7 bases; bases with no gene match: 7.

This clonotype appeared many times. V usage is TRBV28 and J usage is TRBJ2-1; the D gene could be TRBD1 or TRBD2 (6 bases each). The germline V gene encodes CDR1 MDHEN and CDR2 SYDVKM. V was shortened by 7 bases and J by 7 bases, with 23 bases between the two germline ends. The CDR3 is 16 amino acids. The CDR3 DNA reads TGTGCCAGCATAAATCCGGGGGCAGGGAAGAAAAATGAGCAGTTCTTC. It translates to CASINPGAGKKNEQFF.

This clonotype was picked up a small number of times. The V gene is TRBV5-1, the J gene TRBJ2-5, with 12 bases that match TRBD2. V was pared by 4 bases and J by 3 bases, with 7 bases of the junction left unmatched. The CDR3 has 16 residues. Germline V gives CDR1 SGHRS, CDR2 YFSETQ. The CDR3, as DNA: TGCGCCAGCAGCGGGACTAGCGGGCGGCGGGAAGAGACCCAGTACTTC. It is translated as CASSGTSGRREETQYF. Combining the CDR3 with reference TRBV5-1 and TRBJ2-5 gives the whole variable domain KAGVTQTPRYLIKTRGQQVTLSCSPISGHRSVSWYQQTPGQGLQFLFEYFSETQRNKGNFPGRFSGRQFSNSRSEMNVSTLELGDSALYLCASSGTSGRREETQYFGPGTRLLVL.

About this clonotype itself: One junction end does not reproduce the germline sequence, and a read error may be involved. The CDR3 loop reads CASGGLSCEQYF. The CDR3 DNA follows: TGTGCCAGTGGGGGCCTCTCCTGCGAGCAGTACTTC. The chain is built from TRBV11-2 and TRBJ2-7; TRBD1 might be the D (6 bases). CDR3 size: 12 residues. Per germline, CDR1 SGHAT and CDR2 FQNNGV.

The rearrangement uses TRBV30 and TRBJ2-4; possibly TRBD1 for D (5 bases). The DNA matches TRBJ2-7 better at its end, which makes the J call doubtful. Germline V gene sequence: CDR1 GTSNPN, CDR2 SVGIG (reference sequence). This CDR3 is built from 12 residues. The CDR3 loop reads CAWMLGVGEQYF. CDR3 DNA sequence: TGTGCCTGGATGCTAGGGGTCGGCGAGCAGTACTTC.